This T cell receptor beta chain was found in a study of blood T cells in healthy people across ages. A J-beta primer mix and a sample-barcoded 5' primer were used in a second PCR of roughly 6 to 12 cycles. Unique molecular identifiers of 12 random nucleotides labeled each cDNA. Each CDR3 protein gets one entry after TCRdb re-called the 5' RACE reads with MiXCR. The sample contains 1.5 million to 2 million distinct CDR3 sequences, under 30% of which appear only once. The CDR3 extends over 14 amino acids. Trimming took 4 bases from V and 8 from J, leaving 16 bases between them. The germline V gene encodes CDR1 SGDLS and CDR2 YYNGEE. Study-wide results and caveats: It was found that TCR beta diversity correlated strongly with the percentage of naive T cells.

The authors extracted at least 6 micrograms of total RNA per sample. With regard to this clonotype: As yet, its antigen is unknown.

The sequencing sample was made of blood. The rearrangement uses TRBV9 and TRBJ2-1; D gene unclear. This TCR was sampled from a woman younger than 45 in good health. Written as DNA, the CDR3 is TGTGCCAGCAGCCAAGAGTTACAGACCGATGAGCAGTTCTTC. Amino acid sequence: CASSQELQTDEQFF.